The next 19 T cell receptor beta chains were all read from a single sample in a study of beta chain features in type 1 diabetes. Expressed TCRB transcripts were sequenced because the entire RNA isolate underwent reverse transcription. This table comes from immunoSEQ multiplex PCR, and its TCRdb copy is limited to in-frame clones, with some not included. The sample contains roughly 610,000 clones, 15% to 19% of which appear only once. Input material: naive CD4+ T cells from blood. These receptors all stem from a young man in good health.

The genes are TRBV19 and TRBJ1-6, with TRBD1 matching over 8 bases. From germline, CDR1 is LNHDA and CDR2 SQIVND (reference sequence). This CDR3 is built from 17 residues. V gave up 6 bases and J gave up 5 bases; unmatched junction bases: 12. The CDR3 loop is CASRTFPGGADNSPLHF. The DNA for the CDR3 is TGTGCCAGTAGGACGTTTCCAGGGGGCGCGGATAATTCACCCCTCCACTTT.

This chain connects TRBV18 to TRBJ1-5, with unresolved D. Germline V CDR1 and CDR2: KGHSH, LQKENI. With 3 bases removed from V and 5 bases from J, the gap between germline ends came to 11 bases. This CDR3 region has 14 residues. The CDR3 coding sequence is TGTGCCAGCTCACCGGAGGCACTGGATCAGCCCCAGCATTTT. Protein: CASSPEALDQPQHF.

A few counts support this clone. This chain uses TRBV29-1 with TRBJ1-4; TRBD1 is a possible D gene (5 bases). From germline, CDR1 is SQVTM and CDR2 ANQGSEA. The CDR3 runs 18 residues. Trimming pared 7 bases from V and 0 bases from J, leaving 24 bases between. This chain's CDR3 is CSAQSWDRNVATNEKLFF. CDR3 in DNA: TGCAGCGCTCAAAGCTGGGACCGAAATGTTGCAACTAATGAAAAACTGTTTTTT.

This clone was recorded a few times. The V and J genes are TRBV6-1 and TRBJ2-1; D uncertain. Germline assignment: CDR1 MNHNS and CDR2 SASEGT. The CDR3 runs to 13 residues. Trimming removed 3 bases at V and 0 bases at J, with 3 bases between. The CDR3 region has the DNA TGTGCCAGCAGTGACATCTCCTACAATGAGCAGTTCTTC. It codes for CASSDISYNEQFF.

This rearrangement joins TRBV15 to TRBJ1-6; D is unclear. There are 14 residues in the CDR3. V was cut by 1 base and J by 4 bases, with 5 bases left in between. Germline CDR1 reads LNHNV; CDR2 reads YYDKDF (reference sequence). CDR3 coding DNA: TGTGCCACCAGCAGAGCAGGATATAATTCACCCCTCCACTTT. It is translated as CATSRAGYNSPLHF.

This clone was observed a handful of times. The chain employs TRBV14 and TRBJ1-2; TRBD1 might be the D (5 bases). This CDR3 comprises 16 residues. Germline V gene sequence: CDR1 SGHDN, CDR2 FVKESK. V lost 0 bases and J lost 8, with 19 bases in between. CDR3 nucleotides: TGTGCCAGCAGCCAAGATTGGCGGGGGAGTCGAGGCGGCTACACCTTC. It specifies CASSQDWRGSRGGYTF.

V and J are TRBV2 and TRBJ1-2, with 7 bases fitting TRBD1. The CDR3 has 13 residues. Germline V gene sequence: CDR1 SNHLY, CDR2 FYNNEI. V shed 6 bases and J 2 bases; nucleotides not matched to a gene: 3. In DNA, the CDR3 is TGTGCCAGCAGGGACAGGAACAACTATGGCTACACCTTC. This sequence encodes CASRDRNNYGYTF.

This clone appeared a few times. The CDR3 DNA reads TGTGCCAGTAGCCAGGGCCGGGTGAGCAATCAGCCCCAGCATTTT. Encoded protein: CASSQGRVSNQPQHF. The rearrangement links TRBV19 to TRBJ1-5; a possible D gene is TRBD1 (5 bases). This CDR3 contains 15 residues. The V end was cut by 6 bases, the J end by 1 base, with 13 bases between. CDR1 is LNHDA, CDR2 SQIVND, per germline (reference sequence). Combining the CDR3 with reference TRBV19 and TRBJ1-5 gives the whole variable domain DGGITQSPKYLFRKEGQNVTLSCEQNLNHDAMYWYRQDPGQGLRLIYYSQIVNDFQKGDIAEGYSVSREKKESFPLTVTSAQKNPTAFYLCASSQGRVSNQPQHFGDGTRLSIL.

The V call is TRBV7-2, the J call TRBJ2-7, with D perhaps matching TRBD2 (9 bases). The CDR3 has 14 amino acids. Trimming cost V 1 base and J 9 bases, with 16 bases left between them. Germline CDR1 SGHTA, CDR2 FQGNSA. The CDR3 coding sequence is TGTGCCAGCAGCTTAGGTGCTAGCGGGACAGGGCAGTACTTC. This translates into CASSLGASGTGQYF.

The chain carries TRBV7-2 and TRBJ1-3, with D possibly matching TRBD1 (5 bases). Trimming cost V 5 bases and J 4 bases, with 15 bases left between them. CDR1 and CDR2 (germline): SGHTA, FQGNSA. This CDR3 has 15 amino acids. The CDR3, as DNA: TGTGCCAGCAGCCTAAGTTGGGGCGGCGGAAACACCATATATTTT. Translating it yields CASSLSWGGGNTIYF.

This clone showed up just a few times. A much more abundant neighbour one base away suggests this may be a read error. The chain uses TRBV2 and TRBJ2-7; D ambiguous. The CDR3 runs to 11 residues. The V gene lost 6 bases and the J gene lost 2 bases, with 5 bases spanning the gap. Per the germline V gene, CDR1 is SNHLY and CDR2 is FYNNEI. Here the CDR3 reads CASSLAYEQYF. The CDR3, as DNA: TGTGCCAGCAGCCTAGCCTACGAGCAGTACTTC.

V and J are TRBV25-1 and TRBJ2-3; 10 positions agree with TRBD2. Per germline, CDR1 MGHDK and CDR2 SYGVNS. The CDR3 spans 15 residues. V gave up 3 bases and J gave up 8 bases; unmatched junction bases: 8. The CDR3 DNA reads TGTGCCAGCAGTGAGGCTAGCGGGGGTACCAGTACGCAGTATTTT. Translating gives CASSEASGGTSTQYF.

The genes are TRBV19 and TRBJ2-1; 10 bases align to TRBD2. V lost 4 bases, J lost 8 bases, and 8 bases stayed unmatched. Germline CDR1 is LNHDA and CDR2 is SQIVND (reference sequence). CDR3 size: 15 residues. Here the CDR3 reads CASSTWGLAIDEQFF. The CDR3 DNA reads as TGTGCCAGTAGTACCTGGGGACTAGCGATCGATGAGCAGTTCTTC. The variable domain in full, with the rest retrieved from reference TRBV19 and TRBJ2-1, is DGGITQSPKYLFRKEGQNVTLSCEQNLNHDAMYWYRQDPGQGLRLIYYSQIVNDFQKGDIAEGYSVSREKKESFPLTVTSAQKNPTAFYLCASSTWGLAIDEQFFGPGTRLTVL.

This clone was seen only once. The rearrangement links TRBV10-3 to TRBJ2-2, with no clear D. The CDR3 is made up of 15 amino acids. Between the trimmed V and J ends, which lost 3 bases and 5 bases, there was a span of 13 bases. In germline, CDR1 is ENHRY, CDR2 SYGVKD. The CDR3 loop is CAISDTRSRTGELFF. Here the CDR3 DNA reads TGTGCCATCAGTGATACCAGATCCCGTACCGGGGAGCTGTTTTTT.

V is TRBV18 and J is TRBJ1-1; D is undetermined. This CDR3 has 12 amino acids. The germline gives CDR1 KGHSH, CDR2 LQKENI. V dropped 3 bases and J dropped 3 bases, with 5 bases sitting between them. This CDR3 reads CASSPMYTEAFF. The CDR3, as DNA: TGTGCCAGCTCACCTATGTACACTGAAGCTTTCTTT.

This clone showed up just a few times. This chain links TRBV29-1 with TRBJ1-1, with D uncertain. CDR1 is SQVTM and CDR2 is ANQGSEA in the germline V gene. The CDR3 consists of 13 residues. The V end was cut by 5 bases, the J end by 4 bases, with 14 bases between. CDR3 sequence: CSVFGSLATEAFF. The DNA for the CDR3 is TGCAGCGTTTTTGGTAGTCTCGCCACTGAAGCTTTCTTT.

The chain joins TRBV14 to TRBJ2-4; 7 bases align to TRBD1. J was trimmed by 2 bases and V by 4 bases; bases with no gene match: 11. The CDR3 covers 17 residues. CDR1 is SGHDN and CDR2 is FVKESK in the germline V gene. CDR3 in amino acids: CASSPSPGRGSKNIQYF. CDR3 nucleotides: TGTGCCAGCAGCCCGTCTCCGGGCAGGGGGTCCAAAAACATTCAGTACTTC.

The V gene is TRBV11-2, the J gene TRBJ1-3, with D uncertain. The CDR3 length is 13 residues. V was cut by 11 bases and J by 0 bases, with 11 bases left in between. Germline lookup yields CDR1 SGHAT and CDR2 FQNNGV. CDR3 sequence reads: CAAAHYSGNTIYF. CDR3 sequence (DNA): TGTGCCGCGGCCCACTACTCTGGAAACACCATATATTTT. The entire variable domain, with the rest obtained from reference TRBV11-2 and TRBJ1-3, is as follows: EAGVAQSPRYKIIEKRQSVAFWCNPISGHATLYWYQQILGQGPKLLIQFQNNGVVDDSQLPKDRFSAERLKGVDSTLKIQPAKLEDSAVYLCAAAHYSGNTIYFGEGSWLTVV.

In its sample, this clone was seen a few times. The chain uses TRBV4-1 and TRBJ2-2, with 7 bases lining up with TRBD1. Per germline, CDR1 MGHRA and CDR2 YSYEKL. Trimming at V came to 1 base and at J to 7 bases, leaving 3 bases not matched to a gene. The CDR3 sequence is 14 residues long. In DNA form, the CDR3 reads TGCGCCAGCAGCCAAGCCTCAGGGGGCGGGGAGCTGTTTTTT. It specifies CASSQASGGGELFF.